This entry is about one T cell receptor beta chain. What antigen it recognizes has not been identified. Possible read error: a much larger clone is one base away. Systemically healthy Caucasian individuals from Russia, 39 in total and aged about 6 to 95 years, were included as donors. About 9.6 milliliters of peripheral blood were collected from each donor into EDTA-treated Vacutainer tubes. Ficoll-Paque density-gradient centrifugation was used to isolate PBMCs, with at least 7 million obtained per sample. Total RNA, at least 6 micrograms per sample, was extracted from PBMCs with Trizol reagent. Naive CD45RAhigh/CD27high T cell percentages were measured by flow cytometry on a PBMC aliquot from every donor. The data stem from a study of blood T cells in healthy people across ages (dated by TCRdb to the mid-2010s). Regarding the research as a whole: In model experiments, roughly one uniquely barcoded TCR beta cDNA molecule per two T cells was captured by template switching. The study measured age-related changes in TCR beta repertoire diversity using deep sequencing normalized with unique cDNA molecular identifiers. Donors were grouped into four age groups: young (average approximately 16 years), middle-aged (roughly 38), aged (over 55) and long-lived (over 80). To avoid experimental bias, donors of different ages were randomly spread across the sequencing lanes. For two donors (one aged 18 to 30 and one aged 80 or older), the study analyzed two additional independent replicas of 1 million unique cDNA reads from the same blood draw. The research as a whole found: Total diversity estimates from one million sequenced T cells were considered lower bounds and underestimates. Compared with the aged group, more naive CD4+ T cells, fewer expanded clones and increased TCR diversity were shown by the long-lived group, suggesting age selection. As age increased, observed TCR beta diversity per million T cells dropped in a roughly linear way, and a significant reduction was already evident by age 40. Since profiling was done on bulk unsorted PBMCs, naive and antigen-experienced compartments could not be conclusively compared. Donor CMV infection status was unknown, potentially confounding age-related changes in expanded clonotypes. A strong correlation was found between observed TCR beta diversity and the percentage of naive T cells measured by flow cytometry.

Library preparation used 5' RACE. TCRdb names Illumina HiSeq 2500 as the instrument used. A second PCR of roughly 7 to 12 cycles was run with a J-beta primer mix and a sample-barcoded 5' primer. A template-switch 5' adaptor carrying 12 random nucleotides introduced a unique molecular identifier onto each TCR beta cDNA molecule. Each sample yielded at least 2.5 million CDR3-containing paired-end reads. The Mint cDNA synthesis kit, primed by a TRBC-specific oligonucleotide, was used to synthesize first-strand cDNA from all RNA. Following uracil-DNA glycosylase treatment, a first 18-cycle PCR with universal primers M1SS and BC2_uni_R was performed on all cDNA. The original methods were these. Each sample was normalized by randomly selecting 1 million high-quality reads, each carrying a distinct molecular identifier. Reads sharing molecular identifiers were discarded rather than binned into consensus sequences. MiTCR, run with a Q25 quality threshold and the strictest error-elimination algorithm, handled CDR3 identification, clonotype clustering and error correction. A nonparametric unseen species model using Euler transformation provided a lower-bound estimate of total TCR beta diversity. The public reads were reprocessed in TCRdb via fastp at Q25 and MiXCR, keeping in-frame beta chains. CDR3 protein duplicates are merged, each entry listing the most common genes and DNA. The V and J calls were not made by the authors but by TCRdb's processing. The sample table lists hundreds of thousands of distinct CDR3 sequences, 32% of them with a count of one. The ten largest clones take up approximately 15% of the sample.

CDR1 is given as DFQATT and CDR2 as SNEGSKA, both from the germline V gene (reference sequence). The CDR3 holds 13 amino acids from the cysteine to the phenylalanine. The sequence is cut down to CDR3 DNA, 39 bases in frame from base 1. The sequence was obtained from a woman of 80 years or more in good health. Donor details come from another sample of the same person, matched by shared clones. In this chain, TRBV20-1 is recombined with TRBJ2-4; TRBD1 is possibly the D segment (6 matching bases). Sequencing input: blood. The DNA is as follows: TGCAGTGCCCCAGGGACAACCAAAAACATTCGGTACTTC. This encodes CSAPGTTKNIRYF.